The sequence of this T cell receptor (beta chain) was determined in a study of blood T cell repertoires in COVID-19. As for the study in general: Samples taken during acute and convalescent COVID-19 were collected in the United States, Italy and Spain. Sample material is recorded as cDNA or gDNA derived from T cells, B-cell-depleted T cells, or PBMCs.

Sequencing used immunoSEQ multiplex PCR; TCRdb keeps in-frame clones, though not all of them. This sample yields approximately 36,000 clones, of which around four fifths are seen a single time; around 44% belongs to the top ten. From germline, CDR1 is KGHSH and CDR2 LQKENI. CDR3 length equals 15 residues. With V trimmed by 3 bases and J by 5 bases, 3 bases remained unmatched. The TCR originated in a human donor in a cohort sampled during active or convalescent COVID-19. The donor label of this sample is uncertain. This rearrangement joins TRBV18 to TRBJ2-2, with 10 nucleotides matching TRBD1. Source material: peripheral blood. This chain's CDR3 is CASSPTGGMTGELFF. Here the CDR3 DNA reads TGTGCCAGCTCACCGACAGGGGGCATGACCGGGGAGCTGTTTTTT.